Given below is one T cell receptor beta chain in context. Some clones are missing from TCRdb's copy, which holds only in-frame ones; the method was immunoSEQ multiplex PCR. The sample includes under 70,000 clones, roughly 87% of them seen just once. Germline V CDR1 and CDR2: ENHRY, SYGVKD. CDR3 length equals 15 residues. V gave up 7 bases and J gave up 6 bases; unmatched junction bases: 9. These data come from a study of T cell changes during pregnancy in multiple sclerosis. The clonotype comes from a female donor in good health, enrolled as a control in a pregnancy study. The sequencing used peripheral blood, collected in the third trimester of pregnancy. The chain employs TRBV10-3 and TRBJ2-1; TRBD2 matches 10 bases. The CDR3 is CAITPAGGPRNEQFF. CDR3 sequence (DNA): TGTGCCATCACCCCAGCGGGGGGGCCGCGCAATGAGCAGTTCTTC.